This TCR beta chain was identified during a study of T cell repertoires in cytomegalovirus infection. Study-wide context: From public TCR beta signatures came an indication of both CMV infection and matching HLA type.

Regarding the study as a whole: Carriers of CMV plus the relevant HLA were identified by cumulative public TCR beta family frequency. CMV-specific HLA-C-restricted TCR beta clonotypes dominated the ex vivo response.

TCRdb fed the reads into MiXCR, producing one record per CDR3 protein. The top ten clones hold around 7.6% of a sample with hundreds of thousands of distinct CDR3 sequences, less than 25% of them seen once. CDR3 length equals 16 residues. The ends lost 3 bases at V and 4 bases at J; junction bases unmatched: 7. Germline assignment: CDR1 SGHVS and CDR2 FQNEAQ. In its sample, this clonotype was seen a few times. Antigen: not known. The chain carries TRBV7-8 and TRBJ2-2; 8 bases fit TRBD1. The sequence was obtained from a human donor in good health (CMV status not recorded). Some clones in this sample may be carry-over from other donors' samples. Specimen: CD8+ T cells from PBMCs. The CDR3 here is CASSFDFTGGTGELFF. DNA for the CDR3: TGTGCCAGCAGCTTCGACTTCACAGGGGGCACCGGGGAGCTGTTTTTT.